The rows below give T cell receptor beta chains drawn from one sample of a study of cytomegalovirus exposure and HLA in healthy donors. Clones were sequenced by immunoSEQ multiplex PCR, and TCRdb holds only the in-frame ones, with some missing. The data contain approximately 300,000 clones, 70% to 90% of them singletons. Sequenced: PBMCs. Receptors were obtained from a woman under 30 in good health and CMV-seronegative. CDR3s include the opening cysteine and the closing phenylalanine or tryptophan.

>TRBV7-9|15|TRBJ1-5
CASSLAGTGTQPQHF
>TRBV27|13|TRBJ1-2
CASSSIRQDGYTF
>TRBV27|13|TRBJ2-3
CASSPGGTDTQYF
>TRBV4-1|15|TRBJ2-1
CASSPIGLADNEQFF
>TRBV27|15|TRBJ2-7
CASSLIAGSPYEQYF
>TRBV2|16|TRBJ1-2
CASSDGATNPNYGYTF
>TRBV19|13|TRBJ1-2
CASRGQGGYGYTF
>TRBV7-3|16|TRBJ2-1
CASSLGGVLVHNEQFF
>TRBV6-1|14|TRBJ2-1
CASRASGEYNEQFF
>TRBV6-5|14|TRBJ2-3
CASSRQESTDTQYF
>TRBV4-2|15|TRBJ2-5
CASSQRAGGIETQYF
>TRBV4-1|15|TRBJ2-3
CASDDGTPGGDTQYF
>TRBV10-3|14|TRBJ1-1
CAISAGQGIPEAFF
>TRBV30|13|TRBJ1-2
CAWSAEDSDGYTF
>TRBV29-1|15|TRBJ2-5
CSVERPDGRSETQYF
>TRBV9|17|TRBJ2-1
CASSGIQTSGLYNEQFF
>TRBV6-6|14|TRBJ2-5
CASRKGQGGETQYF
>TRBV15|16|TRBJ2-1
CAISPEGLANYNEQFF
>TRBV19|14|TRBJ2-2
CASSLPGSTGELFF
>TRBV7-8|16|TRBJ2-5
CASSRAGVCGKETQYF
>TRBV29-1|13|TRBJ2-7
CSARLLPSYEQYF
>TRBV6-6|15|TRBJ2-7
CASSYPGQRSYEQYF
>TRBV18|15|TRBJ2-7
CASSPIRDLVHEQYF
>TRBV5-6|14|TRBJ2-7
CASSLSAGAYEQYF
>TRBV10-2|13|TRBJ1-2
CASSEAALYGYTF